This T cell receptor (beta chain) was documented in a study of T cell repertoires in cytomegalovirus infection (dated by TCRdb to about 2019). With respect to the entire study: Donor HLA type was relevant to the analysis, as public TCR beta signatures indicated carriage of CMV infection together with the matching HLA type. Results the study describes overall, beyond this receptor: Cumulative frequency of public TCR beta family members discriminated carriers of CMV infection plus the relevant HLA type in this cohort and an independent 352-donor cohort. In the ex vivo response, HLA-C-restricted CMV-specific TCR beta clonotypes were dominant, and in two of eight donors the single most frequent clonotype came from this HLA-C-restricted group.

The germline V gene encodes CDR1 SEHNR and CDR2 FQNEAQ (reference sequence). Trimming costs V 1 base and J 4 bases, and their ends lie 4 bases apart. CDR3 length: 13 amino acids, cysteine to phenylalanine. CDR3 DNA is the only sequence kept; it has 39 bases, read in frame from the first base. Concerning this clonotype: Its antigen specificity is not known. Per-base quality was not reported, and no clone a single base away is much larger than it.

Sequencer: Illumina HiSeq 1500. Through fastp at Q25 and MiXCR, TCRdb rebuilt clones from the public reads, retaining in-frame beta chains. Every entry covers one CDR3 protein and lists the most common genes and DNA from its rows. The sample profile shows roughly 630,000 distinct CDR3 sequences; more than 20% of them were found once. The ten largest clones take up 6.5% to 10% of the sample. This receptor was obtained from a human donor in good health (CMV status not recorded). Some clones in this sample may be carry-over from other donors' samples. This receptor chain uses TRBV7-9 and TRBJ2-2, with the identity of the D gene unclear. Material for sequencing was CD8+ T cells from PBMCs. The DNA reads TGTGCCAGCAGCTTAGAAACCACCGGGGAGCTGTTTTTT. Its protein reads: CASSLETTGELFF.